This T cell receptor beta chain originates from a study of cytomegalovirus exposure and HLA in healthy donors. Study results and limitations: In a later analysis, common viral pathogens appeared linked to several of the most significant clusters. The CMV antigen specificity of a few CMV-associated chains was confirmed through in vitro analysis. The authors later linked a missense DCLRE1C variant to TCR beta V- and J-gene trimming.

60 Vbeta and 13 Jbeta primers were used in PCR. Some clones are missing from TCRdb's copy, which holds only in-frame ones; the method was immunoSEQ multiplex PCR. The table lists over 55,000 clones, roughly 67% of them singletons. CDR1 and CDR2 (germline): SGHTA, FQGNSA. This CDR3 region has 16 residues. Trimming shortened V by 2 bases and J by 3 bases, and 17 bases separated the two germline ends. Turning to this clone: Its antigen is undetermined.

The chain has TRBV7-2 and TRBJ2-7; a weak D match, TRBD2 (5 bases). Input material: PBMCs. This TCR was sampled from a man in his forties in good health and CMV-seropositive. CDR3 region: CASSLQFAGTSYEQYF. In nucleotides, the CDR3 is TGTGCCAGCAGCTTACAGTTTGCGGGCACCAGCTACGAGCAGTACTTC.